The next 14 T cell receptor beta chains were all read from a single sample in a study of CD8+ T cells in alopecia areata (dated by TCRdb to the late 2010s). Receptor libraries were prepared by the immunoSEQ multiplex PCR assay. RNA was extracted from all samples and reverse transcribed into cDNA as template for TCR sequencing. The source is immuneACCESS, and TCRdb retained only in-frame sequences with V and J called. Part of the clones is not carried over; for the studies checked, unresolved V genes explain less than half of this, and the remainder is unexplained. The sample table holds roughly 150,000 clones, of which 47% were seen once. About 6.4% of the sample belongs to the ten largest clones. Sequenced sample: CD4+ T cells sorted from blood. The receptors derive from a human donor with alopecia areata.

The chain recombines TRBV14 with TRBJ2-3, with TRBD1 matching over 7 bases. Looked up from germline, CDR1 is SGHDN and CDR2 is FVKESK. The CDR3 length is 17 residues. V was clipped by 3 bases and J by 2 bases; unmatched bases: 11. The CDR3 region is CASSQAPTGIFTDTQYF. CDR3 DNA sequence: TGTGCCAGCAGCCAGGCGCCGACAGGGATCTTCACAGATACGCAGTATTTT.

The genes are TRBV28 and TRBJ2-1; 11 nucleotides agree with TRBD2. Germline V lookup: CDR1 MDHEN, CDR2 SYDVKM. V trimming: 7 bases; J trimming: 4 bases; junction bases outside the gene matches: 6. The CDR3 totals 15 residues. DNA of the CDR3: TGTGCCAGCATTGAGGGGACTAGCGGATACAATGAGCAGTTCTTC. Residues: CASIEGTSGYNEQFF.

The J gene is TRBJ2-2, the V gene TRBV30; D gene unclear. The CDR3 is 13 residues long. The V end lost 0 bases, the J end lost 4 bases, and 6 bases lay between the germline ends. Germline-derived CDR1 and CDR2 are GTSNPN and SVGIG (reference sequence). Here the CDR3 DNA reads TGTGCCTGGAGTGTACGAGGCACCGGGGAGCTGTTTTTT. Translated, it gives CAWSVRGTGELFF.

The chain couples TRBV30 to TRBJ1-2; tentative D call: TRBD1 (6 bases). The CDR3 sequence is 14 residues long. Trimming left V 0 bases short and J 5 bases short, with 13 bases between. Germline CDR1 GTSNPN, CDR2 SVGIG (reference sequence). The CDR3 nucleotides are TGTGCCTGGAGTGTACGGACAGCACAATATGGCTACACCTTC. Encoded protein: CAWSVRTAQYGYTF.

This clone was seen a few times. This sequence joins TRBV29-1 and TRBJ2-7, with 11 bases matching TRBD2. The J segment lost 6 bases and the V segment lost 6 bases, leaving 13 bases of the junction unmatched. This CDR3 has 15 residues. Germline lookup yields CDR1 SQVTM and CDR2 ANQGSEA. The CDR3 bases are TGCAGCGTCCCCGACAACCTAGCGGGAGGCCGCGAGCAGTACTTC. Encoded protein: CSVPDNLAGGREQYF.

This clone occurred once. The rearrangement uses TRBV27 and TRBJ1-5; perhaps TRBD1 as D (5 bases). The CDR3 contains 16 residues. The germline V and J ends were trimmed by 1 base and 6 bases, with 16 bases remaining between them. Germline V gives CDR1 MNHEY, CDR2 SMNVEV (reference sequence). The CDR3 sequence is CASSLFGGGVGQPQHF. CDR3 sequence (DNA): TGTGCCAGCAGTTTATTTGGGGGTGGAGTAGGTCAGCCCCAGCATTTT.

This clone showed up just a few times. The chain links TRBV7-9 to TRBJ2-7; 10 bases are shared with TRBD1. The junction had 4 bases not matched to a gene; V was cut back by 5 bases and J by 0 bases. From germline, CDR1 is SEHNR and CDR2 FQNEAQ (reference sequence). The CDR3 covers 15 residues. The CDR3 DNA follows: TGTGCCAGCAGCGGGGGGACAGGGGCCTCCTACGAGCAGTACTTC. This sequence encodes CASSGGTGASYEQYF.

The rearrangement joins TRBV29-1 to TRBJ1-2, with D possibly being TRBD1 (5 bases). CDR1 and CDR2 (germline): SQVTM, ANQGSEA. This CDR3 is 12 amino acids long. Here the CDR3 DNA reads TGCTCCGGAGTGGGGGAAACCTATGGCTACACCTTC. It translates to CSGVGETYGYTF.

In this sample, this clone turned up a few times. The rearrangement joins TRBV7-9 to TRBJ1-1; the match to TRBD1 covers 8 bases. There are 14 residues in the CDR3. The V gene end was trimmed by 5 bases and the J gene end by 0 bases; junction bases not matched to a gene: 2. The V gene's germline CDR1 is SEHNR and CDR2 FQNEAQ (reference sequence). In nucleotides, the CDR3 is TGTGCCAGCAGCGCACAGGGGGTGAACACTGAAGCTTTCTTT. It specifies CASSAQGVNTEAFF.

This clone was counted only a few times. Distinct nucleotide sequences in the sample also encode this CDR3. The chain combines TRBV18 with TRBJ2-3, with D unclear. The CDR3 runs to 12 residues. Germline V gene sequence: CDR1 KGHSH, CDR2 LQKENI. With 0 bases removed from V and 3 bases from J, the gap between germline ends came to 1 base. CDR3 amino acids: CASSPPTDTQYF. Written as DNA, the CDR3 is TGTGCCAGCTCACCACCGACAGATACGCAGTATTTT.

The chain employs TRBV2 and TRBJ1-5; the match to TRBD1 covers 9 bases. V dropped 6 bases and J dropped 8; count of bases not matched to a gene: 11. In germline, CDR1 is SNHLY, CDR2 FYNNEI. The CDR3 is made up of 15 amino acids. CDR3 sequence: CASSPGQGSFEPQHF. CDR3 DNA sequence: TGTGCCAGCAGCCCAGGACAGGGGAGTTTTGAGCCCCAGCATTTT.

This clone was seen only a few times. CDR3 nucleotides: TGTGCCAGCAGCACCGGACTAGCGGGAGGGGTAGAGCAGTTCTTC. Translating gives CASSTGLAGGVEQFF. The V call is TRBV11-2, the J call TRBJ2-1, with 15 bases lining up with TRBD2. CDR3 length: 15 residues. V shed 5 bases and J 10 bases; nucleotides not matched to a gene: 6. Germline CDR1 and CDR2: SGHAT and FQNNGV.

The J gene is TRBJ2-1, the V gene TRBV9, with D hard to call. This CDR3 comprises 14 residues. The V end was cut by 0 bases, the J end by 4 bases, with 8 bases between. CDR1 is SGDLS, CDR2 YYNGEE, per germline. The CDR3 DNA sequence: TGTGCCAGCAGCGTAGCTGGCAAGTACAATGAGCAGTTCTTC. This sequence encodes CASSVAGKYNEQFF.

The chain uses TRBV27 and TRBJ2-7; the match to TRBD1 covers 9 bases. J lost 5 bases, V lost 8 bases, and 13 bases had no gene match. The germline gives CDR1 MNHEY, CDR2 SMNVEV (reference sequence). The CDR3 has 15 amino acids. This chain's CDR3 is CASALGGDRANEQYF. The CDR3 DNA reads as TGTGCCAGCGCACTTGGTGGGGACAGGGCTAACGAGCAGTACTTC.